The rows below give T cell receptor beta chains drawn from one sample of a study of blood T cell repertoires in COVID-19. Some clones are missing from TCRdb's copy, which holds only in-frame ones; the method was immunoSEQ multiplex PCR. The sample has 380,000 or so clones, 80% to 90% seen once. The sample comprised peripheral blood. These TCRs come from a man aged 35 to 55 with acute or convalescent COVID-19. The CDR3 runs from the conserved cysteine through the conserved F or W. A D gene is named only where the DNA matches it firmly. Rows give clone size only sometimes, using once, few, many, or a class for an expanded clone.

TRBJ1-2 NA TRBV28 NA CASRDSTNYGYTF TGTGCCAGCAGAGACAGTACCAACTATGGCTACACCTTC
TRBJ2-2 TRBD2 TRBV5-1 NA CASSLRGGADTGELFF TGCGCCAGCAGCTTGCGCGGGGGGGCTGATACCGGGGAGCTGTTTTTT
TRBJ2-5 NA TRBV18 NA CASSPNRPPQETQYF TGTGCCAGCTCACCAAACAGGCCGCCACAAGAGACCCAGTACTTC
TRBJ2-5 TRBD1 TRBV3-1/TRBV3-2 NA CASSQDLTGSGTQYF TGTGCCAGCAGCCAAGATCTGACAGGGTCGGGGACCCAGTACTTC
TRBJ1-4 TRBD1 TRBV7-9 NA CASSPTRGQKLFF TGTGCCAGCAGCCCTACGAGGGGACAGAAACTGTTTTTT
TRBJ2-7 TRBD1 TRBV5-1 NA CASSLSSVGRTGGYEQYF TGCGCCAGCAGCTTAAGTTCGGTAGGGAGGACAGGGGGCTACGAGCAGTACTTC
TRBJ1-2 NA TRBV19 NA CASSPPGEGSNGYTF TGTGCCAGTAGTCCTCCCGGGGAAGGGTCTAATGGCTACACCTTC
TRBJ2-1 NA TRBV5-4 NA CASSLEPSSYNEQFF TGTGCCAGCAGCTTGGAACCGAGCTCCTACAATGAGCAGTTCTTC
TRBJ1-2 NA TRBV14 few CASSQDLAAYGYTF TGTGCCAGCAGCCAAGATCTAGCAGCATATGGCTACACCTTC
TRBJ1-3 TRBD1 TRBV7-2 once CASSWTGDRERNTIYF TGTGCCAGCAGCTGGACCGGGGACAGGGAACGAAACACCATATATTTT
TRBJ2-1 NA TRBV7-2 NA CASSHNTGYNEQFF TGTGCCAGCAGCCACAATACAGGCTACAATGAGCAGTTCTTC
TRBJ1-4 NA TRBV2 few CASSEQGTNEKLFF TGTGCCAGCAGTGAACAGGGAACTAATGAAAAACTGTTTTTT
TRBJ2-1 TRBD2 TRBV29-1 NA CSVERTSYNEQFF TGCAGCGTTGAAAGGACTAGCTACAATGAGCAGTTCTTC
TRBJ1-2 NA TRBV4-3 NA CASSQAGLLVDYGYTF TGCGCCAGCAGCCAAGCGGGTCTCCTTGTCGACTATGGCTACACCTTC
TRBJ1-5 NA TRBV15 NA CATSREPGENQPQHF TGTGCCACCAGCAGAGAGCCGGGGGAAAATCAGCCCCAGCATTTT
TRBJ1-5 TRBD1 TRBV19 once CASHQDRAQPQHF TGTGCCAGCCACCAGGACAGGGCTCAGCCCCAGCATTTT
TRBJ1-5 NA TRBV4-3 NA CASSQEPLGAYSNQPQHF TGCGCCAGCAGCCAAGAGCCTCTGGGAGCTTATAGCAATCAGCCCCAGCATTTT
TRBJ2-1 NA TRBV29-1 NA CSVVYQYNEQFF TGCAGCGTTGTCTACCAATACAATGAGCAGTTCTTC
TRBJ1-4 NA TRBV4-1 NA CASSQRGTGDGVGTNEKLFF TGCGCCAGCAGCCAGAGGGGGACCGGGGACGGGGTGGGGACTAATGAAAAACTGTTTTTT
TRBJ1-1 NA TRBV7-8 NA CASSLATDSGDTEAFF TGTGCCAGCAGCTTAGCCACGGACAGTGGGGACACTGAAGCTTTCTTT
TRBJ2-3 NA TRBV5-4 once CASSGEGAWADTQYF TGTGCCAGCAGCGGGGAAGGGGCGTGGGCAGATACGCAGTATTTT
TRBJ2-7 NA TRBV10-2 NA CASMRAYEQYF TGCGCCAGCATGAGAGCCTACGAGCAGTACTTC
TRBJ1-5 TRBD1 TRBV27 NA CASSLSGTGGNQPQHF TGTGCCAGCAGTTTATCAGGTACAGGGGGCAATCAGCCCCAGCATTTT